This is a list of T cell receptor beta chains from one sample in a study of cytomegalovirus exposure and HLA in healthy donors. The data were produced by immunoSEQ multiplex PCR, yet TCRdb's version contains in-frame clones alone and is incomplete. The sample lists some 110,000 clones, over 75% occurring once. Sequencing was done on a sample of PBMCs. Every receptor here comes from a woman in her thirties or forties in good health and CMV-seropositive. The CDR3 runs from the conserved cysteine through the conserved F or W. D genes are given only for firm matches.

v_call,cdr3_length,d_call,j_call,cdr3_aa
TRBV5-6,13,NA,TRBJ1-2,CASSLTAADGYTF
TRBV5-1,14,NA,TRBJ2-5,CASSLAQGKETQYF
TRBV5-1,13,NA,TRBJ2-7,CASSLEQAYEQYF
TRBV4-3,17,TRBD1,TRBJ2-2,CASSQRRTGGNAGELFF
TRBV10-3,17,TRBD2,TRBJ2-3,CAISGTSGGYVTDTQYF
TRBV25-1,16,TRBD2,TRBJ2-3,CASSRLAGGEIDTQYF
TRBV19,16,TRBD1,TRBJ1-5,CASSNRDRLSNQPQHF
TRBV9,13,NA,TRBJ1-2,CASSVEPGYGYTF
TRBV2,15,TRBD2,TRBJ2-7,CASGPWGGTSYEQYF
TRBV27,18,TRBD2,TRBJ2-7,CASSARGSGSVVTYEQYF
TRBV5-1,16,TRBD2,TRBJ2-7,CASSLTQLAGVEEQYF
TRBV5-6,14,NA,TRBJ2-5,CASSIGQTPKTQYF
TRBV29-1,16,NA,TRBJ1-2,CSVDGSGRAASYGYTF
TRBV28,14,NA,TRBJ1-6,CATYSQGINSPLHF
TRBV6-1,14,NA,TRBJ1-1,CASKRQEMNTEAFF
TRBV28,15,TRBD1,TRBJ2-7,CASSFAGQGPYEQYF
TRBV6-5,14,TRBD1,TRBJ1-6,CASPSGQPNSPLHF
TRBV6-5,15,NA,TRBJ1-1,CASSSRQVGNTEAFF
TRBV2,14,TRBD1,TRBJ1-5,CASSGQVSYQPQHF
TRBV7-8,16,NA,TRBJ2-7,CASSDTYRDKSYEQYF
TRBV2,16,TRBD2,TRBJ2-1,CASRSLGGRNYNEQFF
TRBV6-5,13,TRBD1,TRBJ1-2,CASSSPGQYGYTF
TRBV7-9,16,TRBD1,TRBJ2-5,CASSKRGGAGQETQYF
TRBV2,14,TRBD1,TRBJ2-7,CASTGDRLSYEQYF
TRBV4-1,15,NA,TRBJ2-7,CASSRAPPGSYEQYF
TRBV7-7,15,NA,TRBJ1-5,CATTPNEPGNQPQHF
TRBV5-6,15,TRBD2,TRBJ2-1,CASSRLASSYNEQFF
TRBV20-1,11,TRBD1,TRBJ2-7,CSAPDRSSPYF
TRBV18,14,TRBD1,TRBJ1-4,CASSRRTGGEKLFF
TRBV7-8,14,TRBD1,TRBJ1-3,CASRPTGAGNTIYF
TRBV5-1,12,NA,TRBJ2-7,CASSLSGYEQYF
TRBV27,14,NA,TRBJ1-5,CASSPGQGIGPQHF
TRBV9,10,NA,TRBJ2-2,CRCGAGELFF
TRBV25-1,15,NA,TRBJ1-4,CASSEFQTTNEKLFF
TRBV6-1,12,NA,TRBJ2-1,CASSRSYNEQFF
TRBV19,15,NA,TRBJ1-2,CASSITGSSGYGYTF
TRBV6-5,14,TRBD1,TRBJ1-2,CASSIVDRVAGYTF
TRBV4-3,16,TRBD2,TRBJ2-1,CASSHLGGGVYNEQFF
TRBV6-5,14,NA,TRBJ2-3,CASRSPGVGNTQYF
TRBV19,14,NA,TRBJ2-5,CASSMLGGQETQYF
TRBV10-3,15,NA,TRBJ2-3,CAISESRQSADTQYF
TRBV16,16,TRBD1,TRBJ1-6,CASSHPGQGAGSPLHF
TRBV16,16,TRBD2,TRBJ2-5,CASSQSGLAYQETQYF
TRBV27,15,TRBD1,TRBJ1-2,CASSPWTGRNYGYTF
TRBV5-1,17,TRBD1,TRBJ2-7,CASSLSSGGYSSYEQYF
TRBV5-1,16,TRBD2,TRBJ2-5,CASSPGAGLDSQTQYF
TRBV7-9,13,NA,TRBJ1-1,CASSVGQNTEAFF
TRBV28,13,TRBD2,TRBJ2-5,CASSGGGRETQYF
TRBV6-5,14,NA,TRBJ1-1,CASSYDSMNTEAFF
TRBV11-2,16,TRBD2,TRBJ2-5,CASSSRGIHSLQTQYF
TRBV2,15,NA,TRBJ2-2,CASNPWDSSPGELFF
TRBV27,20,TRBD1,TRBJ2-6,CASSLIPLRTGASGANVLTF
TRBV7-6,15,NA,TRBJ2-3,CASSPAGADTDTQYF
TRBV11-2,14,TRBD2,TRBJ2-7,CASTPPVLAFEQYF
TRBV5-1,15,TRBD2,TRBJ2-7,CASRYGTSGAYEQYF
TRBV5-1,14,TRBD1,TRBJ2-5,CASKSGTGAETQYF
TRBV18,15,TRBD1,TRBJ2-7,CASSPGQGGPGEQYF